The T cell receptor beta chain under discussion was sequenced for a study of PD-1 blockade in classical Hodgkin lymphoma. As regards this clone: Its antigen is undetermined.

Time point described: cycle 4 day 1 (C4D1), after less than 7 weeks of nivolumab. The patients all showed relapse after autologous stem cell transplantation, while their brentuximab vedotin exposure varied. Purification of CD4+ T cells from thawed PBMCs was performed via magnetic negative selection. Patients had relapsed/refractory classical Hodgkin lymphoma with complete response, partial response or progressive disease as best response. The length of the CDR3 is 13 residues. The V end lost 0 bases, the J end lost 7 bases, and 10 bases lay between the germline ends. Germline V lookup: CDR1 SGHRS, CDR2 YFSETQ. Clones were sequenced by immunoSEQ multiplex PCR, and TCRdb holds only the in-frame ones, with some missing. The sample carries more than 25,000 clones, 80% to 90% recorded once. General observations from the study: A significant rise in TCR diversity was seen by C4D1 for CD4+ cells but not for CD8+ cells. Complete responders showed a baseline diversity that resembled the diversity of newly diagnosed patients. Underlying causes for the observed repertoire differences were not defined, possibly disease activity or prior therapy.

The chain couples TRBV5-1 to TRBJ1-2; the D gene is possibly TRBD1 (5 bases). The sequence was collected from a human donor with classical Hodgkin lymphoma. The input for sequencing was CD4+ T cells from blood, taken before the fourth cycle of nivolumab. The CDR3 spells CASSLVGAGGYTF. CDR3 coding DNA: TGCGCCAGCAGCTTGGTTGGGGCGGGTGGCTACACCTTC.